This T cell receptor (beta chain) was obtained from a study of blood T cells in healthy people across ages. The study's findings and limits: Compared with aged donors, long-lived donors showed fewer expanded clones, suggesting selection.

With regard to this clonotype: Its antigen is currently unknown.

Total RNA amounts of at least 5.5 micrograms were extracted per sample. Alongside a J-beta primer mix, a sample-barcoded 5' primer served in a second PCR lasting about 7 to 11 cycles. Each cDNA molecule received a tag from a template-switch adaptor that had 12 random nucleotides. TCRdb analysed the 5' RACE reads with MiXCR anew, one entry per CDR3 protein. Here the sample spans roughly 1.5 million distinct CDR3 sequences, under 55% being singletons. Sample: blood. This sequence originates from a woman under 30 in good health.

CDR3 nucleotide sequence: TGTGCCAGCAGTCTGACCGGGACTAGAGGTTACGAGCAGTACTTC. Protein product: CASSLTGTRGYEQYF. This chain uses TRBV7-9 with TRBJ2-7; 8 bases match TRBD2. This CDR3 contains 15 residues. V lost 6 bases to trimming and J lost 4 bases; unmatched junction nucleotides: 11. Germline-derived CDR1 and CDR2 are SEHNR and FQNEAQ (reference sequence).